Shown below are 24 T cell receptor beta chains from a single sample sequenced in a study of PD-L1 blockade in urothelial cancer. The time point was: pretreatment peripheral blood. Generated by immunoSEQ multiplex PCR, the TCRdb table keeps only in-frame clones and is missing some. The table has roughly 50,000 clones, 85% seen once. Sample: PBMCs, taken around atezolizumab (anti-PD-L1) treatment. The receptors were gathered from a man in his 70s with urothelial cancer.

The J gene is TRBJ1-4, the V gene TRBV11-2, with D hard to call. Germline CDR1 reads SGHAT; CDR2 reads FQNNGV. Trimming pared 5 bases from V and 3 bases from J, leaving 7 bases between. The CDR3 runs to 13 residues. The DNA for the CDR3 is TGTGCCAGCAGCCACAGCTCTAATGAAAAACTGTTTTTT. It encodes CASSHSSNEKLFF.

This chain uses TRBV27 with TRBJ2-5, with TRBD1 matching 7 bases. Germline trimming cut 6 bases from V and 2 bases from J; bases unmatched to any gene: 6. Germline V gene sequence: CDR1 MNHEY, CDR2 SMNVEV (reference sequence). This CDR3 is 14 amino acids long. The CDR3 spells CASRRQGMQETQYF. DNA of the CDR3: TGTGCCAGCAGACGACAGGGAATGCAAGAGACCCAGTACTTC.

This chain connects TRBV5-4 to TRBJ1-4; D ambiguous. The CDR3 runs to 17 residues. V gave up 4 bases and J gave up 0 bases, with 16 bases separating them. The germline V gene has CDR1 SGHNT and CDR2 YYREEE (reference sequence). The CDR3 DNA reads TGTGCCAGCAGCCAGGAGGGAGGCCAAACAACTAATGAAAAACTGTTTTTT. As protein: CASSQEGGQTTNEKLFF.

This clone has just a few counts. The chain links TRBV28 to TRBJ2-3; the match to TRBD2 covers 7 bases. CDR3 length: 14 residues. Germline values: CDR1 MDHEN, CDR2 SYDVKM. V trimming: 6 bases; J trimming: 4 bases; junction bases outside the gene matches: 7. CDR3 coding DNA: TGTGCCAGCAGGAGCGGGACCGGGGCAGATACGCAGTATTTT. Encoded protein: CASRSGTGADTQYF.

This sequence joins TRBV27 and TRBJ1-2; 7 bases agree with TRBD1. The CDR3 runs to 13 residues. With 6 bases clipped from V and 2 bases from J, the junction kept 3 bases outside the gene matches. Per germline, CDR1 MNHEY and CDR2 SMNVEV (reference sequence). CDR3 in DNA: TGTGCCAGCAGGGGACAGCAGAACTATGGCTACACCTTC. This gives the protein CASRGQQNYGYTF.

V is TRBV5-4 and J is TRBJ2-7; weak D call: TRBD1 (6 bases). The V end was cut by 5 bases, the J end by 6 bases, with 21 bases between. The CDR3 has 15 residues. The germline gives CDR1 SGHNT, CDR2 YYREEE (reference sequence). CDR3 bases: TGTGCCAGCAGTTTCACCGGGACATCCCTCTCCGAGCAGTACTTC. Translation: CASSFTGTSLSEQYF. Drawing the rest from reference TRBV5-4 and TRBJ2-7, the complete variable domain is ETGVTQSPTHLIKTRGQQVTLRCSSQSGHNTVSWYQQALGQGPQFIFQYYREEENGRGNFPPRFSGLQFPNYSSELNVNALELDDSALYLCASSFTGTSLSEQYFGPGTRLTVT.

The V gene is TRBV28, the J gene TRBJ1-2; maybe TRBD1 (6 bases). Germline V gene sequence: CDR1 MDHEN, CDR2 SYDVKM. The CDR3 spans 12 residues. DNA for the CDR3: TGTGGGTCAGGGAGGGGGATTGAGGGCTACACCTTC. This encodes CGSGRGIEGYTF.

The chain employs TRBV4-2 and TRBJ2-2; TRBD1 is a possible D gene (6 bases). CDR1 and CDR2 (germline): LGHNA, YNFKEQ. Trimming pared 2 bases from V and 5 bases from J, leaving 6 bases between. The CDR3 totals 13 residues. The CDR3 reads CASSQQGTGELFF. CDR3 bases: TGTGCCAGCAGCCAACAGGGGACCGGGGAGCTGTTTTTT.

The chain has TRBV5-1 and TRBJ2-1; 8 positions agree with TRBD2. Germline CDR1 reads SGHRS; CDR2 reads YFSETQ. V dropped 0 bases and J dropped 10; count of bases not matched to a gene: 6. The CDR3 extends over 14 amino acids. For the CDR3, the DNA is TGCGCCAGCAGCTTGGAACTAGCGGTTGTGGAGCAGTTCTTC. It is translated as CASSLELAVVEQFF.

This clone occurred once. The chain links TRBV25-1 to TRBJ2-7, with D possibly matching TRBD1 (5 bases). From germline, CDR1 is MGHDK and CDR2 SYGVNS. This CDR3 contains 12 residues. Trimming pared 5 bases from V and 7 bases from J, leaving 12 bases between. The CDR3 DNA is TGTGCCAGCAGTCGACAGCATGGGGAGCAGTACTTC. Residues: CASSRQHGEQYF.

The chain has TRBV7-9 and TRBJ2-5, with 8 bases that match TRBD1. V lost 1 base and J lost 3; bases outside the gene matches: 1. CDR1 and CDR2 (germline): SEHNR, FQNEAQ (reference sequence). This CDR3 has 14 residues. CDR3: CASSLVQGEETQYF. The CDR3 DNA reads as TGTGCCAGCAGCTTAGTACAGGGGGAAGAGACCCAGTACTTC.

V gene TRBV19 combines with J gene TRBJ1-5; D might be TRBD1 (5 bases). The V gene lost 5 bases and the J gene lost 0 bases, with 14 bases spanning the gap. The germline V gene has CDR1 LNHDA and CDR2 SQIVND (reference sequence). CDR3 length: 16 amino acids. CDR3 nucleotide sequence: TGTGCCAGTAGTCCCGGGCGGGGCTATAGCAATCAGCCCCAGCATTTT. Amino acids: CASSPGRGYSNQPQHF.

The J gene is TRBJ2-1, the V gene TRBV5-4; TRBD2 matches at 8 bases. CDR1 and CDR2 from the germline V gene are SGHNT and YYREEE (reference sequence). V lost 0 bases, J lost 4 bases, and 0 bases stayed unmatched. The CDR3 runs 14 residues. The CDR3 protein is CASSLGLAYNEQFF. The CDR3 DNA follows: TGTGCCAGCAGCTTGGGACTAGCGTACAATGAGCAGTTCTTC.

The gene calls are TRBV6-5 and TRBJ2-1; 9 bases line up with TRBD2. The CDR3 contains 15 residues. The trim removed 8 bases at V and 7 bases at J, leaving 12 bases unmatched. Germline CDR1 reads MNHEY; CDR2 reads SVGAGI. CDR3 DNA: TGTGCCAGCGCTTCCTTAGCGGGAGCGAGGAATGAGCAGTTCTTC. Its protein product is CASASLAGARNEQFF.

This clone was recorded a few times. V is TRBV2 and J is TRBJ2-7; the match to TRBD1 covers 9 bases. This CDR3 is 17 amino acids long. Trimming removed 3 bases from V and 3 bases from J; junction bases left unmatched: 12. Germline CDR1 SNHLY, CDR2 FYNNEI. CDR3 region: CASSERGWGTGIYEQYF. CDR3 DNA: TGTGCCAGCAGTGAGCGGGGTTGGGGGACAGGGATCTACGAGCAGTACTTC.

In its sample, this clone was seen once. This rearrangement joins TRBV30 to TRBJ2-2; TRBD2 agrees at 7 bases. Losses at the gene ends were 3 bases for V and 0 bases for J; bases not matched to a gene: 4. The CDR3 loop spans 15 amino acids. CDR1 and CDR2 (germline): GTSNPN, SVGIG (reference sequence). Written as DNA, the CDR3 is TGTGCCTGGAGCCCGGGAGGCACGAACACCGGGGAGCTGTTTTTT. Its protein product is CAWSPGGTNTGELFF.

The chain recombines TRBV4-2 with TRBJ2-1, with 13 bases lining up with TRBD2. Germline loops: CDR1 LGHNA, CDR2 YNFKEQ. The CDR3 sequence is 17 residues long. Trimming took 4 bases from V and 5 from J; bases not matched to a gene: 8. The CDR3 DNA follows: TGTGCCAGCAGCCCGGGCCAAGGGACTAGCGGGAACAATGAGCAGTTCTTC. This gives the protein CASSPGQGTSGNNEQFF.

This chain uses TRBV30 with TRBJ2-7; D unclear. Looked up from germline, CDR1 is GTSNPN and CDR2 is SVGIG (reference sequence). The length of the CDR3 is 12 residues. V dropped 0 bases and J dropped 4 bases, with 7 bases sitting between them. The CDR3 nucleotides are TGTGCCTGGAGTGTCGCCGGTTACGAGCAGTACTTC. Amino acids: CAWSVAGYEQYF.

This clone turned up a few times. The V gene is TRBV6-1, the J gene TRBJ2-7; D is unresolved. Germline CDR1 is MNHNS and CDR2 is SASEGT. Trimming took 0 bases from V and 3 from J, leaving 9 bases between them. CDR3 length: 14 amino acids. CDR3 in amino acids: CASSEAGRFYEQYF. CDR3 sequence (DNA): TGTGCCAGCAGTGAAGCGGGCAGGTTCTACGAGCAGTACTTC.

For the CDR3, the DNA is TGTGCCAGCAGCCCGCGGGACAGGATCCTCTCTGGAAACACCATATATTTT. It yields the protein CASSPRDRILSGNTIYF. This chain joins TRBV5-8 and TRBJ1-3; 8 positions agree with TRBD1. From germline, CDR1 is SGHTS and CDR2 YDEGEE. J gave up 0 bases and V 4 bases, and 9 bases lay outside the gene matches. The CDR3 loop spans 17 amino acids.

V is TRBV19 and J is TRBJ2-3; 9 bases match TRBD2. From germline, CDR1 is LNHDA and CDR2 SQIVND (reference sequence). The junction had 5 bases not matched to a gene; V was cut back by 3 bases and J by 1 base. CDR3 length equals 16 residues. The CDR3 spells CASSIEVAGGTDTQYF. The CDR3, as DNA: TGTGCCAGTAGTATCGAGGTAGCGGGAGGCACAGATACGCAGTATTTT.

CDR3 coding DNA: TGTGCCAGCAGCCCTAGGACTAGCGGACAAGAGACCCAGTACTTC. Amino acid sequence: CASSPRTSGQETQYF. The chain has TRBV5-4 and TRBJ2-5; 10 bases map to TRBD2. Losses at the gene ends were 4 bases for V and 2 bases for J; bases not matched to a gene: 5. The CDR3 is 15 amino acids. The V gene's germline CDR1 is SGHNT and CDR2 YYREEE (reference sequence).

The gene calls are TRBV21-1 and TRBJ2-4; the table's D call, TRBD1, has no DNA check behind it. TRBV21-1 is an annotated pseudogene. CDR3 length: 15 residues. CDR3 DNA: TGTGCCAGCAGCAAAGGACACGTAAGCAAAAACATTCAGTACTTC. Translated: CASSKGHVSKNIQYF.

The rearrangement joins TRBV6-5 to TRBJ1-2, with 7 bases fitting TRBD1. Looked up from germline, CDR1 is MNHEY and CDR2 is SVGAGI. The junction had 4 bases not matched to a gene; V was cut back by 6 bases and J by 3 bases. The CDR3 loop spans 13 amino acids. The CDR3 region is CASRPGTDYGYTF. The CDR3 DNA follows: TGTGCCAGCAGGCCCGGGACAGACTATGGCTACACCTTC.